A single sample is the source of the 22 T cell receptor beta chains below, sequenced in a study of shared clonotypes between healthy human individuals. Some clones are missing from TCRdb's copy, which holds only in-frame ones; the method was immunoSEQ multiplex PCR. Here the sample spans over 850,000 clones, around 78% being singletons. What was sequenced was memory CD4+ T cells from PBMCs. Subset: CD45RA-negative fraction. These receptors all come from a man aged 18 to 35 in good health. Some clones in this sample may be carry-over from other donors' samples.

This clone appeared a single time. This chain joins TRBV11-2 and TRBJ2-3; D is possibly TRBD2 (5 bases). V lost 5 bases to trimming and J lost 3 bases, with 15 bases between them. The length of the CDR3 is 15 residues. The germline V gene encodes CDR1 SGHAT and CDR2 FQNNGV. CDR3: CASSPGRVETDTQYF. CDR3 nucleotides: TGTGCCAGCAGCCCGGGAAGGGTGGAGACAGATACGCAGTATTTT.

The chain joins TRBV28 to TRBJ2-1; D might be TRBD2 (7 bases). The CDR3 loop spans 15 amino acids. Germline loops: CDR1 MDHEN, CDR2 SYDVKM. Trimming took off 4 bases at V and 6 bases at J, with 16 bases between the two ends. The CDR3 DNA reads as TGTGCCAGCAGTTCCCCTGGGGGGGCGGCCAATGAGCAGTTCTTC. Protein: CASSSPGGAANEQFF.

The rearrangement joins TRBV7-2 to TRBJ2-7; TRBD2 is a possible D gene (7 bases). The CDR3 runs to 16 residues. With 5 bases removed from V and 0 bases from J, the gap between germline ends came to 17 bases. Per germline, CDR1 SGHTA and CDR2 FQGNSA. CDR3 sequence: CASSEGGGYYSYEQYF. DNA for the CDR3: TGTGCCAGCAGCGAAGGGGGGGGATACTACTCCTACGAGCAGTACTTC.

The rearrangement links TRBV5-4 to TRBJ2-2; 7 bases line up with TRBD2. After removal of 0 bases from V and 4 bases from J, the junction contained 3 bases not matched to a gene. The CDR3 runs 15 residues. Germline CDR1 SGHNT, CDR2 YYREEE (reference sequence). Here the CDR3 reads CASSLEGLVTGELFF. In DNA, the CDR3 is TGTGCCAGCAGCTTGGAAGGACTAGTCACCGGGGAGCTGTTTTTT. The complete variable domain, with remaining parts taken from reference TRBV5-4 and TRBJ2-2, reads ETGVTQSPTHLIKTRGQQVTLRCSSQSGHNTVSWYQQALGQGPQFIFQYYREEENGRGNFPPRFSGLQFPNYSSELNVNALELDDSALYLCASSLEGLVTGELFFGEGSRLTVL.

The rearrangement links TRBV6-1 to TRBJ2-7; D is perhaps TRBD1 (6 bases). The germline V gene has CDR1 MNHNS and CDR2 SASEGT. The CDR3 extends over 15 amino acids. V lost 6 bases to trimming and J lost 0 bases, with 15 bases between them. The CDR3 loop reads CASSNRAQISYEQYF. The CDR3 DNA reads as TGTGCCAGCAGCAACAGGGCGCAGATCTCCTACGAGCAGTACTTC.

About this clone itself: The sample holds other DNA sequences that translate to the same CDR3. The chain couples TRBV6-1 to TRBJ2-5, with 8 positions matching TRBD1. The CDR3 is made up of 13 amino acids. Germline V gene lookup returns CDR1 MNHNS and CDR2 SASEGT. V was pared by 7 bases and J by 4 bases, with 5 bases of the junction left unmatched. The chain's CDR3 is CASTRDRGETQYF. For the CDR3, the DNA is TGTGCCAGCACCCGAGACAGGGGAGAGACCCAGTACTTC.

The genes are TRBV6-6 and TRBJ2-3; D is unclear. The CDR3 covers 15 residues. The V end lost 1 base, the J end lost 0 bases, and 8 bases lay between the germline ends. Germline CDR1 reads MNHNY; CDR2 reads SVGAGI (reference sequence). CDR3 amino acids: CASSYFAGSTDTQYF. CDR3 in DNA: TGTGCCAGCAGTTACTTTGCCGGGAGCACAGATACGCAGTATTTT.

This clone was detected only a few times. Germline is not matched at one junction end, which may reflect a read error. V usage is TRBV28 and J usage is TRBJ1-2; 10 bases are shared with TRBD1. This CDR3 has 14 amino acids. Germline-derived CDR1 and CDR2 are MDHEN and SYDVKM. CDR3 bases: TGTGCCAGCAGTCCCGCGGTGACAGGGGGCTCGGAAAGCTTC. Amino acid sequence: CASSPAVTGGSESF.

The chain uses TRBV9 and TRBJ1-1; D is ambiguous. V was pared by 4 bases and J by 5 bases, with 15 bases between. The CDR3 is 14 amino acids. CDR1 and CDR2 from the germline V gene are SGDLS and YYNGEE. The CDR3 bases are TGTGCCAGCAGCCCAAAAACCCGGAGAACTGAAGCTTTCTTT. It encodes CASSPKTRRTEAFF.

DNA for the CDR3: TGTGCCAGCAGTTTAAGTGCGGGAGAAGCCTACGAGCAGTACTTC. Protein product: CASSLSAGEAYEQYF. The chain uses TRBV27 and TRBJ2-5, with 7 bases lining up with TRBD2. The J call may be in error: the DNA end matches TRBJ2-7 better. This CDR3 has 15 residues. Per the germline V gene, CDR1 is MNHEY and CDR2 is SMNVEV (reference sequence).

This chain joins TRBV6-5 and TRBJ1-2; 10 bases are shared with TRBD1. CDR1 and CDR2 (germline): MNHEY, SVGAGI. Trimming took 6 bases from V and 9 from J; bases not matched to a gene: 7. The CDR3 consists of 13 residues. The CDR3 region is CASSGQGGRSYTF. The CDR3 DNA reads as TGTGCCAGCAGCGGACAGGGGGGAAGAAGCTACACCTTC.

The V gene is TRBV7-6, the J gene TRBJ2-1; TRBD1 aligns across 9 bases. The CDR3 extends over 16 amino acids. CDR1 is SGHVS and CDR2 is FNYEAQ in the germline V gene. V dropped 3 bases and J dropped 10; count of bases not matched to a gene: 13. The CDR3: CASSFRDRDRGAEQFF. For the CDR3, the DNA is TGTGCCAGCAGCTTCCGGGACAGGGATAGAGGTGCGGAGCAGTTCTTC.

This chain uses TRBV2 with TRBJ2-7; D may be TRBD1 or TRBD2 (5 bases each). The CDR3 contains 14 residues. The V end was cut by 8 bases, the J end by 4 bases, with 18 bases between. Germline V gene sequence: CDR1 SNHLY, CDR2 FYNNEI. Written as DNA, the CDR3 is TGTGCCAGCCGTACGGGGACGTGGAAATACGAGCAGTACTTC. Protein: CASRTGTWKYEQYF.

The rearrangement joins TRBV5-1 to TRBJ2-1; D is perhaps TRBD2 (7 bases). Germline assignment: CDR1 SGHRS and CDR2 YFSETQ. Trimming pared 7 bases from V and 3 bases from J, leaving 14 bases between. The CDR3 has 14 residues. The CDR3 reads CASGRGAIYNEQFF. As DNA, the CDR3 is TGCGCCAGCGGTCGGGGGGCGATCTACAATGAGCAGTTCTTC.

V is TRBV29-1 and J is TRBJ2-1; D remains ambiguous. Germline-derived CDR1 and CDR2 are SQVTM and ANQGSEA. This CDR3 comprises 14 residues. Deletions cut 0 bases from V and 6 bases from J, with 12 bases between. CDR3: CSVEDPWRSNEQFF. The CDR3 DNA follows: TGCAGCGTTGAAGACCCTTGGCGCAGCAATGAGCAGTTCTTC.

The chain links TRBV2 to TRBJ2-5; TRBD1 agrees at 9 bases. V lost 6 bases to trimming and J lost 4 bases; unmatched junction nucleotides: 9. Looked up from germline, CDR1 is SNHLY and CDR2 is FYNNEI. The CDR3 totals 15 residues. For the CDR3, the DNA is TGTGCCAGCAGCGCTATGGGGACAGGGATAGAGACCCAGTACTTC. It is translated as CASSAMGTGIETQYF.

The genes are TRBV28 and TRBJ2-7; 7 nucleotides match TRBD2. The CDR3 is 16 amino acids. The V and J ends lost 6 bases and 3 bases, in that order; junction bases with no gene match: 14. Germline CDR1 and CDR2: MDHEN and SYDVKM. The CDR3 DNA is TGTGCCAGCAGCCAACTCTTATGGGGGGAGGGCTACGAGCAGTACTTC. The encoded protein is CASSQLLWGEGYEQYF.

The chain employs TRBV7-2 and TRBJ2-6; possibly TRBD1 for D (5 bases). There are 17 residues in the CDR3. Germline loops: CDR1 SGHTA, CDR2 FQGNSA. Deletions cut 2 bases from V and 0 bases from J, with 11 bases between. The CDR3 nucleotides are TGTGCCAGCAGCTTACAGGGTCGTAGCTCTGGGGCCAACGTCCTGACTTTC. This encodes CASSLQGRSSGANVLTF.

The J gene is TRBJ1-1, the V gene TRBV28; tentative D call: TRBD1 (5 bases). The germline V gene has CDR1 MDHEN and CDR2 SYDVKM. Between the trimmed V and J ends, which lost 2 bases and 0 bases, there was a span of 7 bases. This CDR3 comprises 14 residues. The CDR3 DNA is TGTGCCAGCAGTTTAGAACAGGTGAACACTGAAGCTTTCTTT. Translating it yields CASSLEQVNTEAFF.

This clone has only a few counts. The CDR3 sequence is CASSLGYGYTF. The CDR3 DNA reads TGTGCCAGCAGCTTAGGGTATGGCTACACCTTC. The chain has TRBV5-6 and TRBJ1-2; D uncertain. V lost 2 bases and J 5 bases, leaving 4 bases between the germline ends. Per the germline V gene, CDR1 is SGHDT and CDR2 is YYEEEE. The CDR3 length is 11 residues.

J is TRBJ1-4 and V is TRBV18; D not resolved. The CDR3 is 16 amino acids. The V end lost 4 bases, the J end lost 3 bases, and 15 bases lay between the germline ends. From germline, CDR1 is KGHSH and CDR2 LQKENI. The CDR3 coding sequence is TGTGCCAGCTCACGCGCGCCTGGTACAGCTAATGAAAAACTGTTTTTT. Translation: CASSRAPGTANEKLFF.

The chain carries TRBV28 and TRBJ2-5; D may be TRBD1 (5 bases). V shed 2 bases and J shed 5 bases, with 9 bases lying between them. Per the germline V gene, CDR1 is MDHEN and CDR2 is SYDVKM. CDR3 size: 13 residues. The CDR3, as DNA: TGTGCCAGCAGTTTAGGCTCAGGGGAGACCCAGTACTTC. It is translated as CASSLGSGETQYF. The whole variable domain, remainder taken from reference TRBV28 and TRBJ2-5, is DVKVTQSSRYLVKRTGEKVFLECVQDMDHENMFWYRQDPGLGLRLIYFSYDVKMKEKGDIPEGYSVSREKKERFSLILESASTNQTSMYLCASSLGSGETQYFGPGTRLLVL.